This TCR beta chain was sequenced for a study of PD-1 blockade in classical Hodgkin lymphoma. For the study at large: Treatment was intravenous nivolumab, 3 mg/kg every 2 weeks, until progression. Whole-study results and caveats: Why repertoires differed is undefined; disease activity or prior therapy possibly contributed. Patients with a complete response exhibited baseline diversity comparable to newly diagnosed patients. Reported findings placed baseline TCR diversity lower in newly diagnosed patients (compared with healthy donors).

Every patient experienced relapse after autologous stem cell transplantation, and brentuximab vedotin exposure varied. Notes on this clone: Antigen: not known.

CDR1 is SGHRS and CDR2 is YFSETQ in the germline V gene. This CDR3 has 12 residues. Trimming removed 0 bases at V and 3 bases at J, with 4 bases between. The repertoire was sequenced with immunoSEQ multiplex PCR; TCRdb's copy has only in-frame clones and lacks some. The repertoire consists of tens of thousands of clones, with 70% to 90% occurring once and the leading ten covering around 2.6%. The sequenced sample was peripheral blood mononuclear cells (PBMCs), obtained at baseline. The chain joins TRBV5-1 to TRBJ2-7, with D hard to call. The sequence came from a human donor with classical Hodgkin lymphoma. CDR3 sequence (DNA): TGCGCCAGCAGCTTGGATGACTACGAGCAGTACTTC. Amino acid sequence: CASSLDDYEQYF.